The next 23 T cell receptor beta chains were all read from a single sample in a study of Graves' ophthalmopathy and Graves' hyperthyroidism. RNA transcripts yielded amplified TCR beta CDR3 regions. The library came from an HTBI-primed first-round RT-PCR and a second-round multiplex PCR. Via MiXCR, TCRdb re-called the multiplex PCR reads, giving one row per CDR3 protein. The sample carries a few hundred thousand distinct CDR3 sequences, just under 40% recorded once. Sequencing used peripheral blood or thyroid tissue (not recorded which). Source of these receptors: an adult man with Graves' hyperthyroidism.

There are many counts of this clonotype. V usage is TRBV5-4 and J usage is TRBJ2-7, with 9 bases lining up with TRBD1. The V gene's germline CDR1 is SGHNT and CDR2 YYREEE (reference sequence). The ends lost 4 bases at V and 5 bases at J; junction bases unmatched: 7. The CDR3 has 14 residues. CDR3 nucleotide sequence: TGTGCCAGCAGCCGTCCCGGGACAGGGAACGAGCAGTACTTC. Residues: CASSRPGTGNEQYF. Using reference TRBV5-4 and TRBJ2-7 for the parts outside the CDR3, the full variable domain is ETGVTQSPTHLIKTRGQQVTLRCSSQSGHNTVSWYQQALGQGPQFIFQYYREEENGRGNFPPRFSGLQFPNYSSELNVNALELDDSALYLCASSRPGTGNEQYFGPGTRLTVT.

There are many counts of this clonotype. The chain combines TRBV27 with TRBJ2-7; the D gene is possibly TRBD2 (5 bases). The length of the CDR3 is 15 residues. Per the germline V gene, CDR1 is MNHEY and CDR2 is SMNVEV (reference sequence). The ends were cut back, 6 bases at V and 3 bases at J, with 18 bases in the middle. The CDR3 reads CASSWTAGRFYEQYF. In DNA form, the CDR3 reads TGTGCCAGCAGCTGGACCGCGGGCAGATTCTACGAGCAGTACTTC.

This clonotype was observed many times. The rearrangement uses TRBV10-3 and TRBJ1-2, with D tentatively TRBD1 (6 bases). Per the germline V gene, CDR1 is ENHRY and CDR2 is SYGVKD. V lost 5 bases and J 7 bases, leaving 14 bases between the germline ends. The CDR3 has 13 residues. The CDR3 sequence is CAISPTGSAGYTF. As DNA, the CDR3 is TGTGCCATCAGTCCTACAGGGTCGGCTGGCTACACCTTC.

The chain carries TRBV3-1 and TRBJ1-3, with D uncertain. The germline gives CDR1 LGHDT, CDR2 YNNKEL (reference sequence). With 8 bases removed from V and 2 bases from J, the gap between germline ends came to 10 bases. This CDR3 is built from 13 residues. This CDR3 is CASREPAGNTIYF. CDR3 sequence (DNA): TGTGCCAGCCGCGAGCCTGCTGGAAACACCATATATTTT.

As for this clonotype: The junction and the germline gene differ at one end; a read error may be behind it. The rearrangement joins TRBV29-1 to TRBJ2-1, with 8 bases lining up with TRBD1. Looked up from germline, CDR1 is SQVTM and CDR2 is ANQGSEA. The CDR3 has 13 residues. This CDR3 reads CSVEGQGANEQFF. The CDR3, as DNA: TGCAGCGTAGAAGGGCAGGGGGCAAATGAGCAGTTCTTC.

About this clonotype itself: A much larger clone differs by one base, so this may be a read error. The chain employs TRBV20-1 and TRBJ2-3; unclear D gene. Trimming stripped 5 bases from V and 0 bases from J, with 9 bases between. Germline V lookup: CDR1 DFQATT, CDR2 SNEGSKA (reference sequence). The CDR3 consists of 13 residues. CDR3 in DNA: TGCAGTGCTGGCTGGCAGAGCACAGATACGCAGTATTTT. This translates into CSAGWQSTDTQYF.

The chain couples TRBV5-1 to TRBJ1-2; weak D call: TRBD1 (6 bases). The CDR3 extends over 16 amino acids. Trimming pared 1 base from V and 4 bases from J, leaving 17 bases between. The V gene's germline CDR1 is SGHRS and CDR2 YFSETQ. CDR3 loop: CASSLREQGLGYGYTF. The DNA for the CDR3 is TGCGCCAGCAGCTTGCGCGAACAGGGTTTAGGCTATGGCTACACCTTC.

The genes are TRBV20-1 and TRBJ1-2; 7 bases agree with TRBD1. Germline V gene lookup returns CDR1 DFQATT and CDR2 SNEGSKA (reference sequence). This CDR3 has 13 residues. V trimming: 0 bases; J trimming: 5 bases; junction bases outside the gene matches: 3. The CDR3 coding sequence is TGCAGTGCTAGAGAGGACAGGAAATATGGCTACACCTTC. Translation gives CSAREDRKYGYTF.

V gene TRBV24-1 combines with J gene TRBJ2-7, with D tentatively TRBD2 (5 bases). Germline-derived CDR1 and CDR2 are KGHDR and SFDVKD. V shed 3 bases and J shed 6 bases, with 8 bases lying between them. This CDR3 is built from 12 residues. The CDR3 region has the DNA TGTGCCACCAGTGATAGCGGAGGCGAGCAGTACTTC. Translated: CATSDSGGEQYF.

In this sample, this clonotype turned up once. One base away lies a much larger clone, so this may be a sequencing read error. The chain joins TRBV7-2 to TRBJ1-1, with a weak D call TRBD1 (6 bases). The germline CDR1 and CDR2 sequences are SGHTA and FQGNSA. Trimming shortened V by 3 bases and J by 5 bases, and 13 bases separated the two germline ends. The CDR3 spans 14 residues. The CDR3 loop is CTSSLEQGSTEAFF. CDR3 nucleotides: TGTACCAGCAGCTTGGAACAGGGTAGTACTGAAGCTTTCTTT.

This clonotype was seen many times. The rearrangement uses TRBV24-1 and TRBJ2-5; 12 bases line up with TRBD2. The CDR3 runs 16 residues. With V trimmed by 3 bases and J by 2 bases, 3 bases remained unmatched. Per the germline V gene, CDR1 is KGHDR and CDR2 is SFDVKD. CDR3 region: CATSDPLAGGQETQYF. In DNA form, the CDR3 reads TGTGCCACCAGTGATCCCCTAGCGGGAGGGCAAGAGACCCAGTACTTC.

The chain combines TRBV2 with TRBJ2-5, with 7 bases identical to TRBD1. V lost 6 bases and J lost 5; bases outside the gene matches: 9. The CDR3 contains 14 residues. The germline CDR1 and CDR2 sequences are SNHLY and FYNNEI. The CDR3 sequence is CASSPDRRLETQYF. CDR3 bases: TGTGCCAGCAGCCCGGACAGGAGGCTGGAGACCCAGTACTTC.

This clonotype was picked up many times. The chain combines TRBV7-9 with TRBJ2-7; D is unclear. This CDR3 is built from 15 residues. CDR1 is SEHNR, CDR2 FQNEAQ, per germline (reference sequence). V dropped 1 base and J dropped 0 bases, with 10 bases sitting between them. This CDR3 is CASSLGPILSYEQYF. The CDR3 DNA reads as TGTGCCAGCAGCTTAGGACCGATCCTCTCCTACGAGCAGTACTTC.

This clonotype has at least ten counts. J is TRBJ1-6 and V is TRBV5-1; 9 bases align to TRBD1. CDR3 length equals 16 residues. V trimming: 6 bases; J trimming: 7 bases; junction bases outside the gene matches: 11. Germline V CDR1 and CDR2: SGHRS, YFSETQ. This chain's CDR3 is CASKGGTGRHNSPLHF. The CDR3 nucleotides are TGCGCCAGCAAGGGAGGGACAGGGCGTCACAATTCACCCCTCCACTTT.

The chain uses TRBV2 and TRBJ2-5, with 9 nucleotides matching TRBD2. J was trimmed by 2 bases and V by 7 bases; bases with no gene match: 8. The germline gives CDR1 SNHLY, CDR2 FYNNEI. This CDR3 has 15 amino acids. The CDR3 DNA sequence: TGTGCCAGCAACTCCCTAGCGGGATGGCAAGAGACCCAGTACTTC. This encodes CASNSLAGWQETQYF.

In its sample, this clonotype was seen many times. The chain uses TRBV7-3 and TRBJ2-5, with TRBD1 as a possible D gene (7 bases). CDR3 length: 15 residues. Per the germline V gene, CDR1 is SGHTA and CDR2 is FQGTGA. The V end was cut by 1 base, the J end by 5 bases, with 14 bases between. The CDR3 region is CASSLIQGGRETQYF. The CDR3 nucleotides read TGTGCCAGCAGCTTAATTCAGGGGGGTCGGGAGACCCAGTACTTC.

There are many counts of this clonotype. This chain links TRBV6-5 with TRBJ1-1, with D possibly matching TRBD1 (6 bases). Germline CDR1 and CDR2: MNHEY and SVGAGI. Trimming took 5 bases from V and 5 from J, leaving 15 bases between them. The CDR3 covers 14 residues. CDR3 in DNA: TGTGCCAGCAGTGAAGCAGGGGCTGAAACTGAAGCTTTCTTT. Translating it yields CASSEAGAETEAFF.

The table lists this clonotype with many counts. In DNA, the CDR3 is TGTGCCAGCAGCTTACGGACAGGGGACAGCTACGAGCAGTACTTC. It specifies CASSLRTGDSYEQYF. This chain joins TRBV11-2 and TRBJ2-7; 9 bases fit TRBD1. The CDR3 is 15 amino acids. Germline assignment: CDR1 SGHAT and CDR2 FQNNGV. Unmatched junction bases numbered 5, after V lost 2 bases and J lost 3 bases.

This clonotype appeared a few times. The gene calls are TRBV12-3 or TRBV12-4 and TRBJ2-5, with 8 bases identical to TRBD1. The V gene end was trimmed by 10 bases and the J gene end by 5 bases; junction bases not matched to a gene: 9. CDR3 size: 13 residues. The CDR3 is CAISFRDRETQYF. CDR3 sequence (DNA): TGTGCCATCTCTTTCCGGGACAGGGAGACCCAGTACTTC.

The chain combines TRBV7-8 with TRBJ2-3; TRBD2 is a possible D gene (6 bases). The ends were cut back, 2 bases at V and 4 bases at J, with 10 bases in the middle. The length of the CDR3 is 14 residues. The germline V gene encodes CDR1 SGHVS and CDR2 FQNEAQ. CDR3 sequence: CASSLSSGSDTQYF. In nucleotides, the CDR3 is TGTGCCAGCAGCTTAAGTAGCGGCTCAGATACGCAGTATTTT.

The V call is TRBV28, the J call TRBJ1-1; D is undetermined. There are 14 residues in the CDR3. V dropped 2 bases and J dropped 4 bases, with 11 bases sitting between them. Germline V gene lookup returns CDR1 MDHEN and CDR2 SYDVKM. DNA for the CDR3: TGTGCCAGCAGTTTAATTAGGCTCGGCACTGAAGCTTTCTTT. Translating gives CASSLIRLGTEAFF.

As concerns this clonotype: This may be a read error: a much more frequent sequence differs by one nucleotide. This chain links TRBV6-1 with TRBJ1-2, with 10 bases fitting TRBD1. The CDR3 runs to 14 residues. Germline lookup yields CDR1 MNHNS and CDR2 SASEGT. This CDR3 reads CTSSNGGQGTGYTF. CDR3 DNA sequence: TGTACCAGCAGTAACGGGGGACAGGGGACGGGCTACACCTTC.

This clonotype was observed many times. The rearrangement uses TRBV2 and TRBJ1-1, with D unresolved. The CDR3 is 16 residues long. Trimming removed 0 bases from V and 1 base from J, with 12 bases in between. In germline, CDR1 is SNHLY, CDR2 FYNNEI. The CDR3 sequence is CASSEALHRPNTEAFF. The CDR3 DNA is TGTGCCAGCAGTGAAGCGCTTCACAGACCGAACACTGAAGCTTTCTTT.